This TCR beta chain was captured by sequencing in a study of human T cells and chemical hapten exposure. Whole-study findings and limits: Expanded TCRs made up significantly more big CDR3 similarity clusters than controls did. It should be noted that donors had alopecia, so their immune response may differ from healthy people's.

In the original processing: Sample TCR totals centred on a median of 95,638, ranging about 20,000 to 750,000. One entry per CDR3 protein, called by TCRdb with MiXCR from the RACE reads. The V and J calls and clone size come from TCRdb's table, not from the authors' own analysis. The table has about 37,000 distinct CDR3 sequences, 5.5% to 7.5% seen once. The CDR3 is made up of 13 amino acids. The V end was cut by 5 bases, the J end by 3 bases, with 13 bases between. Looked up from germline, CDR1 is SQVTM and CDR2 is ANQGSEA. This clonotype was detected a few times. Its cognate antigen is unknown. Regarding time point: patch test 1, 2 weeks after DPC sensitization. Treatment denoted: therapeutic diphenylcyclopropenone sensitization with weekly scalp DPC. The authors extracted total RNA from unfractionated whole blood.

The chain carries TRBV29-1 and TRBJ1-2; D is possibly TRBD1 (5 bases). This TCR derives from a woman under 40 with alopecia areata. Some clones in this sample may be carry-over from other donors' samples. The sample here was whole blood, taken in connection with sensitization to the hapten diphenylcyclopropenone (DPC). As DNA, the CDR3 is TGCAGCGTTCGCTGGGGCAGGGACTATGGCTACACCTTC. Amino acid sequence: CSVRWGRDYGYTF.